This is a list of T cell receptor beta chains from one sample in a study of T cells after yellow fever vaccination. From the 5' RACE reads, TCRdb called clonotypes with MiXCR, one entry per CDR3 protein. The data show 150,000 to 200,000 distinct CDR3 sequences, approximately 9.7% seen once. The input for sequencing was CD8+ T cells sorted from PBMCs, taken 45 days after the yellow fever booster vaccination. These receptors all stem from a man younger than 30 who received the YFV17D yellow fever vaccine. CDR3s include the opening cysteine and the closing phenylalanine or tryptophan. Fields, in order: V gene, D gene, clone size, J gene, CDR3 protein, CDR3 DNA. D genes are given only for firm matches. Where a row states a size, it is once, few, many or the class of an expanded clone; other rows omit it.

V gene: TRBV6-5
D gene: TRBD1
clone size: few
J gene: TRBJ1-1
CDR3 protein: CASSPGQATEAFF
CDR3 DNA: TGTGCCAGCAGTCCTGGACAGGCGACTGAAGCTTTCTTT

V gene: TRBV27
D gene: TRBD1
clone size: -
J gene: TRBJ2-7
CDR3 protein: CASAGTDYEQYF
CDR3 DNA: TGTGCCAGTGCCGGGACAGATTACGAGCAGTACTTC

V gene: TRBV7-9
D gene: -
clone size: many
J gene: TRBJ1-1
CDR3 protein: CASSFGRMNTEAFF
CDR3 DNA: TGTGCCAGCAGCTTCGGCCGAATGAACACTGAAGCTTTCTTT

V gene: TRBV7-9
D gene: TRBD2
clone size: -
J gene: TRBJ2-3
CDR3 protein: CASSPPAGGSPSTDTQYF
CDR3 DNA: TGTGCCAGCAGCCCGCCCGCGGGGGGATCACCGAGCACAGATACGCAGTATTTT

V gene: TRBV4-3
D gene: TRBD1
clone size: -
J gene: TRBJ1-4
CDR3 protein: CASSQRTGGGGEKLFF
CDR3 DNA: TGCGCCAGCAGCCAACGCACAGGGGGCGGGGGTGAAAAACTGTTTTTT

V gene: TRBV4-3
D gene: -
clone size: few
J gene: TRBJ2-3
CDR3 protein: CASSWAPSAGTDTQYF
CDR3 DNA: TGCGCCAGCAGCTGGGCCCCTAGCGCTGGCACAGATACGCAGTATTTT

V gene: TRBV6-5
D gene: -
clone size: -
J gene: TRBJ1-2
CDR3 protein: CASSYSRGGAVYGYTF
CDR3 DNA: TGTGCCAGCAGTTACTCGCGGGGGGGCGCGGTCTATGGCTACACCTTC

V gene: TRBV12-3/TRBV12-4
D gene: -
clone size: -
J gene: TRBJ1-1
CDR3 protein: CASSLGGVEAFF
CDR3 DNA: TGTGCCAGCAGCCTGGGAGGAGTTGAAGCTTTCTTT

V gene: TRBV7-2
D gene: TRBD2
clone size: many
J gene: TRBJ2-5
CDR3 protein: CASSLAQAWTRTSWTQYF
CDR3 DNA: TGTGCCAGCAGCTTAGCGCAAGCATGGACTAGGACCTCGTGGACCCAGTACTTC

V gene: TRBV3-1
D gene: -
clone size: few
J gene: TRBJ1-1
CDR3 protein: CASSHGGYGLSEAFF
CDR3 DNA: TGTGCCAGCAGCCATGGGGGATACGGGCTGTCTGAAGCTTTCTTT

V gene: TRBV27
D gene: -
clone size: few
J gene: TRBJ2-1
CDR3 protein: CASSFPQQFF
CDR3 DNA: TGTGCCAGCAGTTTCCCGCAGCAGTTCTTC

V gene: TRBV5-1
D gene: -
clone size: few
J gene: TRBJ2-7
CDR3 protein: CASQQGWGTYEQYF
CDR3 DNA: TGCGCCAGCCAACAGGGTTGGGGGACCTACGAGCAGTACTTC

V gene: TRBV20-1
D gene: TRBD2
clone size: few
J gene: TRBJ2-5
CDR3 protein: CSAREPAGGYQETQYF
CDR3 DNA: TGCAGTGCTAGAGAACCAGCGGGGGGTTACCAAGAGACCCAGTACTTC

V gene: TRBV4-3
D gene: -
clone size: -
J gene: TRBJ2-1
CDR3 protein: CASSRPGPTTYNEQFF
CDR3 DNA: TGCGCCAGCAGCCGACCGGGCCCCACCACCTACAATGAGCAGTTCTTC

V gene: TRBV12-3/TRBV12-4
D gene: -
clone size: few
J gene: TRBJ1-1
CDR3 protein: CASSLRVPGDTEAFF
CDR3 DNA: TGTGCCAGCAGTTTACGGGTCCCAGGGGACACTGAAGCTTTCTTT

V gene: TRBV7-2
D gene: -
clone size: -
J gene: TRBJ2-2
CDR3 protein: CASSLLYSPSGELFF
CDR3 DNA: TGTGCCAGCAGCTTACTATACTCTCCGAGCGGGGAGCTGTTTTTT

V gene: TRBV20-1
D gene: TRBD1
clone size: -
J gene: TRBJ2-2
CDR3 protein: CSVPTGATGELFF
CDR3 DNA: TGCAGTGTCCCGACAGGGGCCACCGGGGAGCTGTTTTTT

V gene: TRBV10-3
D gene: -
clone size: -
J gene: TRBJ2-2
CDR3 protein: CAIRVNTGELFF
CDR3 DNA: TGTGCCATCCGGGTGAACACCGGGGAGCTGTTTTTT

V gene: TRBV5-1
D gene: TRBD1
clone size: few
J gene: TRBJ1-5
CDR3 protein: CASSPGQGLNQPQHF
CDR3 DNA: TGCGCCAGCAGCCCCGGACAGGGCCTCAATCAGCCCCAGCATTTT

V gene: TRBV6-2/TRBV6-3
D gene: -
clone size: few
J gene: TRBJ2-7
CDR3 protein: CASRGGNEQYF
CDR3 DNA: TGTGCCTCCAGGGGGGGGAACGAGCAGTACTTC

V gene: TRBV6-6
D gene: -
clone size: few
J gene: TRBJ2-1
CDR3 protein: CASSYVGDRLYNEQFF
CDR3 DNA: TGTGCCAGCAGTTATGTGGGGGACCGCCTATACAATGAGCAGTTCTTC

V gene: TRBV6-2/TRBV6-3
D gene: -
clone size: many
J gene: TRBJ2-1
CDR3 protein: CASSLWGAEQFF
CDR3 DNA: TGTGCCAGCAGTTTATGGGGGGCTGAGCAGTTCTTC

V gene: TRBV4-1
D gene: -
clone size: many
J gene: TRBJ1-1
CDR3 protein: CASSQDRQAGAKAFF
CDR3 DNA: TGCGCCAGCAGCCAAGATAGGCAGGCCGGGGCTAAGGCTTTCTTT

V gene: TRBV2
D gene: TRBD2
clone size: few
J gene: TRBJ2-3
CDR3 protein: CAFGSSLNWQRGAHSTDTQYF
CDR3 DNA: TGTGCCTTTGGGAGCAGTCTTAACTGGCAGCGGGGGGCCCATAGCACAGATACGCAGTATTTT

V gene: TRBV7-9
D gene: TRBD1
clone size: -
J gene: TRBJ2-6
CDR3 protein: CASTTLTGEGANVLTF
CDR3 DNA: TGTGCCAGCACAACACTAACAGGGGAAGGGGCCAACGTCCTGACTTTC

V gene: TRBV6-2/TRBV6-3
D gene: TRBD2
clone size: -
J gene: TRBJ2-5
CDR3 protein: CASSGGGAFETQYF
CDR3 DNA: TGTGCCAGCAGTGGCGGGGGGGCTTTCGAGACCCAGTACTTC

V gene: TRBV4-1
D gene: -
clone size: -
J gene: TRBJ2-2
CDR3 protein: CASSPWDGNTGELFF
CDR3 DNA: TGCGCCAGCAGCCCTTGGGACGGGAACACCGGGGAGCTGTTTTTT

V gene: TRBV4-3
D gene: -
clone size: -
J gene: TRBJ1-5
CDR3 protein: CASSQGPGRGVNQPQHF
CDR3 DNA: TGCGCCAGCAGCCAAGGACCGGGACGAGGGGTAAATCAGCCCCAGCATTTT

V gene: TRBV12-3/TRBV12-4
D gene: TRBD2
clone size: few
J gene: TRBJ2-4
CDR3 protein: CASRTTSEVAKNIQYF
CDR3 DNA: TGTGCCAGCAGAACCACTAGCGAGGTGGCCAAAAACATTCAGTACTTC

V gene: TRBV5-1
D gene: -
clone size: many
J gene: TRBJ2-1
CDR3 protein: CASSLAVLNYNEQFF
CDR3 DNA: TGCGCCAGCAGCTTGGCTGTACTGAATTACAATGAGCAGTTCTTC

V gene: TRBV4-1
D gene: TRBD2
clone size: few
J gene: TRBJ2-1
CDR3 protein: CASSQDSGGLYNEQFF
CDR3 DNA: TGCGCCAGCAGCCAAGACAGCGGGGGGCTATACAATGAGCAGTTCTTC

V gene: TRBV20-1
D gene: -
clone size: -
J gene: TRBJ1-1
CDR3 protein: CSARPPGRNTEAFF
CDR3 DNA: TGCAGTGCTAGGCCCCCAGGACGGAACACTGAAGCTTTCTTT

V gene: TRBV7-2
D gene: -
clone size: -
J gene: TRBJ1-1
CDR3 protein: CASSPMGAEAFF
CDR3 DNA: TGTGCCAGCAGCCCAATGGGGGCTGAAGCTTTCTTT

V gene: TRBV5-5
D gene: TRBD1
clone size: -
J gene: TRBJ2-5
CDR3 protein: CASSWTGTGQETQYF
CDR3 DNA: TGTGCCAGCAGCTGGACCGGGACAGGGCAAGAGACCCAGTACTTC

V gene: TRBV6-6
D gene: TRBD2
clone size: few
J gene: TRBJ2-3
CDR3 protein: CASSYSRVGTTLWADTQYF
CDR3 DNA: TGTGCCAGCAGTTACTCGAGAGTCGGGACTACCCTTTGGGCAGATACGCAGTATTTT

V gene: TRBV10-3
D gene: -
clone size: -
J gene: TRBJ1-4
CDR3 protein: CAISESNEKLFF
CDR3 DNA: TGTGCCATCAGTGAGTCAAATGAAAAACTGTTTTTT

V gene: TRBV5-1
D gene: -
clone size: many
J gene: TRBJ2-1
CDR3 protein: CASSWRDNEQFF
CDR3 DNA: TGCGCCAGCAGCTGGCGGGACAATGAGCAGTTCTTC

V gene: TRBV20-1
D gene: -
clone size: -
J gene: TRBJ2-4
CDR3 protein: CSARESNKNIQYF
CDR3 DNA: TGCAGTGCTAGAGAATCAAACAAAAACATTCAGTACTTC

V gene: TRBV11-2
D gene: TRBD1
clone size: many
J gene: TRBJ2-1
CDR3 protein: CASSSTGGDEQFF
CDR3 DNA: TGTGCCAGCAGCTCGACAGGGGGCGATGAGCAGTTCTTC

V gene: TRBV11-2
D gene: TRBD1
clone size: few
J gene: TRBJ2-1
CDR3 protein: CAVSQLDRGTYNEQFF
CDR3 DNA: TGTGCCGTCAGCCAACTAGACAGGGGTACCTACAATGAGCAGTTCTTC

V gene: TRBV19
D gene: TRBD2
clone size: few
J gene: TRBJ2-1
CDR3 protein: CASRPLAGGVYEQFF
CDR3 DNA: TGTGCCAGTAGACCACTAGCGGGGGGCGTATATGAGCAGTTCTTC

V gene: TRBV27
D gene: -
clone size: few
J gene: TRBJ2-3
CDR3 protein: CASIPNLWVTDTQYF
CDR3 DNA: TGTGCCAGCATTCCTAATCTCTGGGTCACAGATACGCAGTATTTT

V gene: TRBV19
D gene: -
clone size: -
J gene: TRBJ1-5
CDR3 protein: CASSWDIGDSNQPQHF
CDR3 DNA: TGTGCCAGTAGTTGGGACATCGGTGATAGCAATCAGCCCCAGCATTTT

V gene: TRBV6-6
D gene: -
clone size: -
J gene: TRBJ2-3
CDR3 protein: CASSYAGAQDTQYF
CDR3 DNA: TGTGCCAGCAGTTACGCCGGGGCGCAAGATACGCAGTATTTT

V gene: TRBV9
D gene: -
clone size: -
J gene: TRBJ2-7
CDR3 protein: CASSPRMTDLGDEQYF
CDR3 DNA: TGTGCCAGCAGCCCCAGGATGACGGACCTGGGCGACGAGCAGTACTTC

V gene: TRBV7-3
D gene: -
clone size: many
J gene: TRBJ2-3
CDR3 protein: CASSRGASTQYF
CDR3 DNA: TGTGCCAGCAGCCGGGGGGCGTCTACGCAGTATTTT

V gene: TRBV4-1
D gene: TRBD2
clone size: -
J gene: TRBJ2-5
CDR3 protein: CASSQRVLAGGRRQETQYF
CDR3 DNA: TGCGCCAGCAGCCAACGGGTACTAGCGGGGGGGAGGAGGCAAGAGACCCAGTACTTC

V gene: TRBV7-2
D gene: -
clone size: few
J gene: TRBJ2-7
CDR3 protein: CASSPSWYEQYF
CDR3 DNA: TGTGCCAGCAGCCCCTCGTGGTACGAGCAGTACTTC

V gene: TRBV21-1
D gene: -
clone size: few
J gene: TRBJ2-1
CDR3 protein: CASGMTSGPYGNEQFF
CDR3 DNA: TGTGCCAGCGGGATGACTAGCGGGCCTTATGGGAATGAGCAGTTCTTC

V gene: TRBV6-2/TRBV6-3
D gene: -
clone size: many
J gene: TRBJ1-5
CDR3 protein: CASSYSGDQPQHF
CDR3 DNA: TGTGCCAGCAGTTACTCGGGGGATCAGCCCCAGCATTTT

V gene: TRBV7-9
D gene: TRBD1
clone size: few
J gene: TRBJ2-1
CDR3 protein: CASSLVQGAIYNEQFF
CDR3 DNA: TGTGCCAGCAGCTTAGTACAGGGGGCGATTTACAATGAGCAGTTCTTC

V gene: TRBV7-2
D gene: TRBD2
clone size: -
J gene: TRBJ2-5
CDR3 protein: CASSRTSGAGETQYF
CDR3 DNA: TGTGCCAGCAGCAGGACTAGCGGGGCGGGGGAGACCCAGTACTTC

V gene: TRBV15
D gene: TRBD1
clone size: -
J gene: TRBJ1-2
CDR3 protein: CATSRDPDRGLGYTF
CDR3 DNA: TGTGCCACCAGCAGAGATCCGGACAGGGGTTTGGGCTACACCTTC

V gene: TRBV29-1
D gene: TRBD1
clone size: many
J gene: TRBJ2-5
CDR3 protein: CSDSQGARETQYF
CDR3 DNA: TGCAGCGACTCACAGGGGGCACGAGAGACCCAGTACTTC

V gene: TRBV11-2
D gene: -
clone size: -
J gene: TRBJ2-5
CDR3 protein: CASSPQWGETQYF
CDR3 DNA: TGTGCCAGCAGCCCCCAATGGGGGGAGACCCAGTACTTC